This section outlines one TCR beta chain sequence together with its context. The antigen remains undetermined. TCRdb keeps only in-frame clones here, not all; method: immunoSEQ multiplex PCR. The sample gives roughly 100,000 clones, 90% of which show up once; around 0.47% is in the top ten. CDR1 and CDR2 from the germline V gene are SNHLY and FYNNEI. Trimming took 4 bases from V and 4 from J; bases not matched to a gene: 2. The length of the CDR3 is 13 residues. This sample was taken from a study of OX40 agonist ivuxolimab in advanced cancers. The wider study: The dose-escalation group included hepatocellular carcinoma, melanoma, renal cell carcinoma and head and neck cancer. The study's findings and limits: CD4+ T cells averaged fewer expanded clones than CD8+ T cells. Clonal expansion by week 6 occurred in CD4+ and CD8+ blood T cells (at 0.1 to 3.0 mg/kg). In the 0.1-3.0 mg/kg groups, partial responders showed among the lowest expansion.

The rearrangement joins TRBV2 to TRBJ2-5, with 8 nucleotides matching TRBD2. This sample comprised CD4+ or CD8+ T cells sorted from blood, obtained in a trial of the OX40 agonist ivuxolimab. This TCR came from an adult with an advanced solid tumor such as melanoma, head and neck, liver or kidney cancer. This CDR3 reads CASSAGGIETQYF. CDR3 coding DNA: TGTGCCAGCAGTGCGGGGGGGATAGAGACCCAGTACTTC. The variable domain in full, completed from reference TRBV2 and TRBJ2-5, reads EPEVTQTPSHQVTQMGQEVILRCVPISNHLYFYWYRQILGQKVEFLVSFYNNEISEKSEIFDDQFSVERPDGSNFTLKIRSTKLEDSAMYFCASSAGGIETQYFGPGTRLLVL.